A single sample gave rise to the 27 T cell receptor beta chains below, sequenced in a study of control samples from healthy donors and cancer patients. TCRdb's table, derived via immunoSEQ multiplex PCR, lists solely in-frame clones and lacks some. The data hold over 150,000 clones, with 90% to 95% observed a single time. Sequencing was performed on blood. The origin of the receptors is a man between 18 and 29 years old in good health.

This rearrangement joins TRBV21-1 to TRBJ1-6; TRBD1 is the table's D call, not checked against the DNA. TRBV21-1 corresponds to a pseudogene. The CDR3 length is 17 residues. CDR3 nucleotide sequence: TGTGCCAGCAGCGCGAAAGGAAGAGACAGGGAATATTCACCCCTCCACTTT. It yields the protein CASSAKGRDREYSPLHF.

The chain carries TRBV30 and TRBJ1-1; the D gene is possibly TRBD1 (6 bases). Per the germline V gene, CDR1 is GTSNPN and CDR2 is SVGIG (reference sequence). Trimming removed 1 base at V and 0 bases at J, with 12 bases between. CDR3 length: 15 amino acids. As DNA, the CDR3 is TGTGCCTGGAGTGCCCCCGGGACATTGAACACTGAAGCTTTCTTT. Translating it yields CAWSAPGTLNTEAFF.

The chain joins TRBV12-3 or TRBV12-4 to TRBJ2-3; D is undetermined. The V and J ends lost 6 bases and 2 bases respectively, with 6 bases between them. The CDR3 length is 12 residues. This CDR3 is CASRKDTDTQYF. As DNA, the CDR3 is TGTGCCAGCAGAAAGGACACAGATACGCAGTATTTT.

V is TRBV3-1 (or the pseudogene TRBV3-2) and J is TRBJ1-4, with a possible D match to TRBD1 (5 bases). The length of the CDR3 is 16 residues. The V gene's germline CDR1 is LGHDT and CDR2 YNNKEL (reference sequence). V was trimmed by 4 bases and J by 5 bases, leaving 17 bases between them. Here the CDR3 reads CASSPSPGGGNEKLFF. The DNA of the CDR3 is TGTGCCAGCAGCCCCTCCCCGGGGGGGGGAAATGAAAAACTGTTTTTT.

The chain uses TRBV10-3 and TRBJ2-3; TRBD1 agrees at 12 bases. The CDR3 runs to 15 residues. Germline lookup yields CDR1 ENHRY and CDR2 SYGVKD. The V gene end was trimmed by 7 bases and the J gene end by 2 bases; junction bases not matched to a gene: 4. CDR3 sequence reads: CAITGTGGFTDTQYF. CDR3 DNA: TGTGCCATCACTGGGACAGGGGGCTTCACAGATACGCAGTATTTT.

The V call is TRBV2, the J call TRBJ1-4; the D is unclear. The CDR3 is made up of 13 amino acids. Trimming shortened V by 6 bases and J by 8 bases, and 13 bases separated the two germline ends. From germline, CDR1 is SNHLY and CDR2 FYNNEI. CDR3 protein: CASSVREGEKLFF. DNA of the CDR3: TGTGCCAGCAGCGTCCGAGAGGGCGAAAAACTGTTTTTT.

The chain employs TRBV19 and TRBJ1-2; D is unresolved. V was trimmed by 5 bases and J by 8 bases, leaving 12 bases between them. The CDR3 runs to 12 residues. CDR1 and CDR2 (germline): LNHDA, SQIVND (reference sequence). The CDR3 protein is CASSFPEDGYTF. The CDR3 DNA follows: TGTGCCAGTAGTTTTCCTGAGGACGGCTACACCTTC.

The chain recombines TRBV24-1 with TRBJ2-1; no definite D call. V was cut by 0 bases and J by 6 bases, with 5 bases left in between. The CDR3 is made up of 13 amino acids. CDR1 and CDR2 (germline): KGHDR, SFDVKD. CDR3 DNA: TGTGCCACCAGTGATTTGCCGGGCAATGAGCAGTTCTTC. Encoded protein: CATSDLPGNEQFF.

The CDR3, as DNA: TGTGCCAGCAGTTACCGGGACAGGGGGTCCTACGAGCAGTACTTC. The encoded protein is CASSYRDRGSYEQYF. The chain uses TRBV6-2 or TRBV6-3 and TRBJ2-7; 11 bases line up with TRBD1. The germline V gene encodes CDR1 MNHEY and CDR2 SVGEGT. J lost 1 base, V lost 2 bases, and 1 base had no gene match. The CDR3 sequence is 15 residues long.

V and J are TRBV6-5 and TRBJ1-1; D is unclear. The CDR3 is 13 residues long. Germline-derived CDR1 and CDR2 are MNHEY and SVGAGI. V was trimmed by 6 bases and J by 7 bases, leaving 15 bases between them. For the CDR3, the DNA is TGTGCCAGCAGGTTATCTTGGGGAGGTGAAGCTTTCTTT. This codes for CASRLSWGGEAFF.

The chain has TRBV5-1 and TRBJ2-1; 11 nucleotides match TRBD2. This CDR3 region has 15 residues. Germline V CDR1 and CDR2: SGHRS, YFSETQ. With 6 bases clipped from V and 2 bases from J, the junction kept 4 bases outside the gene matches. The CDR3 DNA is TGCGCCAGCACGAAACTAGCGGGGGCCTACAATGAGCAGTTCTTC. Encoded protein: CASTKLAGAYNEQFF. Looking up the rest from reference TRBV5-1 and TRBJ2-1 gives the full variable domain: KAGVTQTPRYLIKTRGQQVTLSCSPISGHRSVSWYQQTPGQGLQFLFEYFSETQRNKGNFPGRFSGRQFSNSRSEMNVSTLELGDSALYLCASTKLAGAYNEQFFGPGTRLTVL.

The chain couples TRBV28 to TRBJ1-5; the D is unclear. CDR3 length equals 12 residues. V was trimmed by 8 bases and J by 0 bases, leaving 5 bases between them. Per the germline V gene, CDR1 is MDHEN and CDR2 is SYDVKM. The CDR3 loop is CASHISNQPQHF. DNA for the CDR3: TGTGCCAGCCACATTAGCAATCAGCCCCAGCATTTT. The variable domain in full, completed from reference TRBV28 and TRBJ1-5, reads DVKVTQSSRYLVKRTGEKVFLECVQDMDHENMFWYRQDPGLGLRLIYFSYDVKMKEKGDIPEGYSVSREKKERFSLILESASTNQTSMYLCASHISNQPQHFGDGTRLSIL.

The chain employs TRBV29-1 and TRBJ1-2; tentative D call: TRBD1 (6 bases). Germline V gene sequence: CDR1 SQVTM, CDR2 ANQGSEA. V lost 6 bases, J lost 2 bases, and 16 bases lay in between. The CDR3 has 14 residues. CDR3 sequence reads: CSVPTGKANYGYTF. CDR3 nucleotides: TGCAGCGTACCAACAGGGAAGGCCAACTATGGCTACACCTTC.

This sequence joins TRBV11-2 and TRBJ2-5; 7 nucleotides align to TRBD1. CDR1 and CDR2 from the germline V gene are SGHAT and FQNNGV. This CDR3 has 15 amino acids. V shed 4 bases and J 1 base; nucleotides not matched to a gene: 6. The CDR3 region has the DNA TGTGCCAGCAGCTGGGGGACAGCGCTCCAAGAGACCCAGTACTTC. It is translated as CASSWGTALQETQYF.

The chain links TRBV6-5 to TRBJ1-1; 9 bases are shared with TRBD1. CDR1 and CDR2 from the germline V gene are MNHEY and SVGAGI. Losses at the gene ends were 0 bases for V and 4 bases for J; bases not matched to a gene: 3. The CDR3 is made up of 15 amino acids. The CDR3 protein is CASSYSGTGPTEAFF. The CDR3 nucleotides are TGTGCCAGCAGTTACTCAGGGACAGGGCCCACTGAAGCTTTCTTT.

V usage is TRBV6-5 and J usage is TRBJ1-6; D remains ambiguous. CDR3 length: 10 amino acids. CDR1 and CDR2 (germline): MNHEY, SVGAGI. Trimming pared 8 bases from V and 13 bases from J, leaving 9 bases between. The CDR3 sequence is CASGRVPLHF. The CDR3 bases are TGTGCCAGCGGACGGGTGCCCCTCCACTTT.

The rearrangement links TRBV4-2 to TRBJ1-5; TRBD1 matches at 9 bases. The germline V gene encodes CDR1 LGHNA and CDR2 YNFKEQ. The CDR3 is made up of 17 amino acids. V lost 5 bases to trimming and J lost 2 bases; unmatched junction nucleotides: 10. In DNA, the CDR3 is TGTGCCAGCAGCGCTGGAACAGGGGGCAGTGGCAATCAGCCCCAGCATTTT. This gives the protein CASSAGTGGSGNQPQHF.

The gene calls are TRBV3-1 (or the pseudogene TRBV3-2) and TRBJ2-5; D tentatively reads TRBD1 or TRBD2 (5 bases each). The germline V gene has CDR1 LGHDT and CDR2 YNNKEL (reference sequence). The CDR3 contains 12 residues. Trimming pared 4 bases from V and 5 bases from J, leaving 8 bases between. The CDR3 loop reads CASSRGAETQYF. Written as DNA, the CDR3 is TGTGCCAGCAGCCGAGGGGCGGAGACCCAGTACTTC.

This rearrangement joins TRBV3-1 (or the pseudogene TRBV3-2) to TRBJ2-5; D remains ambiguous. V lost 3 bases and J 0 bases, leaving 5 bases between the germline ends. Germline CDR1 and CDR2: LGHDT and YNNKEL (reference sequence). The CDR3 has 13 residues. The DNA of the CDR3 is TGTGCCAGCAGCCAGGGTTACCAAGAGACCCAGTACTTC. Protein sequence: CASSQGYQETQYF.

The chain recombines TRBV29-1 with TRBJ2-1, with D possibly being TRBD1 or TRBD2 (6 bases each). V lost 4 bases, J lost 4 bases, and 14 bases lay in between. CDR3 size: 14 residues. Germline-derived CDR1 and CDR2 are SQVTM and ANQGSEA. This CDR3 reads CSVAGGLGYNEQFF. CDR3 coding DNA: TGCAGCGTTGCTGGGGGGCTAGGATACAATGAGCAGTTCTTC.

This clone came up once. The chain has TRBV2 and TRBJ1-5; D is possibly TRBD1 (6 bases). The CDR3 has 15 residues. Germline values: CDR1 SNHLY, CDR2 FYNNEI. V was cut by 4 bases and J by 1 base, with 11 bases left in between. CDR3 in DNA: TGTGCCAGCAGTGCCCAGGGGAGGAGCAATCAGCCCCAGCATTTT. It codes for CASSAQGRSNQPQHF.

The J gene is TRBJ2-1, the V gene TRBV19; TRBD2 matches 8 bases. V trimming: 1 base; J trimming: 5 bases; junction bases outside the gene matches: 4. This CDR3 contains 15 residues. CDR1 LNHDA and CDR2 SQIVND come from the germline V gene (reference sequence). The CDR3: CASSIVRGANNEQFF. The DNA of the CDR3 is TGTGCCAGTAGTATAGTGCGGGGGGCGAACAATGAGCAGTTCTTC.

This rearrangement joins TRBV27 to TRBJ2-5; D is uncertain. V was clipped by 0 bases and J by 5 bases, with 10 bases between them. CDR3 length: 14 residues. CDR1 and CDR2 (germline): MNHEY, SMNVEV (reference sequence). CDR3 sequence: CASSLSVGSETQYF. The CDR3 bases are TGTGCCAGCAGTTTATCGGTGGGGTCGGAGACCCAGTACTTC.

The CDR3 protein is CASGQGSSSYNEQFF. The CDR3 nucleotides read TGTGCCAGCGGACAGGGTTCTAGCTCCTACAATGAGCAGTTCTTC. The chain uses TRBV9 and TRBJ2-1; TRBD1 matches at 8 bases. CDR3 size: 15 residues. J gave up 0 bases and V 7 bases, and 6 bases lay outside the gene matches. Germline CDR1 SGDLS, CDR2 YYNGEE. Using reference TRBV9 and TRBJ2-1 for the parts outside the CDR3, the full variable domain is DSGVTQTPKHLITATGQRVTLRCSPRSGDLSVYWYQQSLDQGLQFLIQYYNGEERAKGNILERFSAQQFPDLHSELNLSSLELGDSALYFCASGQGSSSYNEQFFGPGTRLTVL.

V usage is TRBV7-8 and J usage is TRBJ2-7; the D call may be TRBD1 or TRBD2 (5 bases each). The germline V gene has CDR1 SGHVS and CDR2 FQNEAQ. Between the trimmed V and J ends, which lost 5 bases and 2 bases, there was a span of 16 bases. This CDR3 contains 15 residues. CDR3 bases: TGTGCCAGCAGCCCTGAGGGACCGCCGACCTACGAGCAGTACTTC. The encoded protein is CASSPEGPPTYEQYF.

The chain uses TRBV9 and TRBJ1-1; D perhaps matches TRBD1 (6 bases). Germline V gene data show CDR1 as SGDLS and CDR2 as YYNGEE. The CDR3 has 13 residues. V was shortened by 0 bases and J by 6 bases, with 9 bases between the two germline ends. The CDR3 coding sequence is TGTGCCAGCAGCGTAGTGGCAGGGGCTGAAGCTTTCTTT. This sequence encodes CASSVVAGAEAFF. Using reference TRBV9 and TRBJ1-1 for the parts outside the CDR3, the full variable domain is DSGVTQTPKHLITATGQRVTLRCSPRSGDLSVYWYQQSLDQGLQFLIQYYNGEERAKGNILERFSAQQFPDLHSELNLSSLELGDSALYFCASSVVAGAEAFFGQGTRLTVV.

The chain recombines TRBV28 with TRBJ1-5; maybe TRBD1 (5 bases). CDR1 and CDR2 from the germline V gene are MDHEN and SYDVKM. The CDR3 contains 15 residues. Trimming removed 1 base at V and 3 bases at J, with 10 bases between. CDR3 in DNA: TGTGCCAGCAGTTTATCGGGACGGCCCAATCAGCCCCAGCATTTT. Its translation is CASSLSGRPNQPQHF.